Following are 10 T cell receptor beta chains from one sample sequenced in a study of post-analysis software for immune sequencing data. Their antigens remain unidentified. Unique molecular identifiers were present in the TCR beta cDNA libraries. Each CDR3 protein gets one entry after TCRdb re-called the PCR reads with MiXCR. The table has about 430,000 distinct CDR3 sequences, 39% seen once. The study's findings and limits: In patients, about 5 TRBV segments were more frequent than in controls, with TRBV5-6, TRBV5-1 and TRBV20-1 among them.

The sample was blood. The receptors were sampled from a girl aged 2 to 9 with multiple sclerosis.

CDR3 coding DNA: TGCAGCGTTGGGACAGGGGGTCTCTATGGCTACACCTTC. Residues: CSVGTGGLYGYTF. The rearrangement joins TRBV29-1 to TRBJ1-2; 10 nucleotides match TRBD1. The CDR3 is 13 residues long. The junction had 3 bases not matched to a gene; V was cut back by 4 bases and J by 4 bases. Germline CDR1 and CDR2: SQVTM and ANQGSEA.

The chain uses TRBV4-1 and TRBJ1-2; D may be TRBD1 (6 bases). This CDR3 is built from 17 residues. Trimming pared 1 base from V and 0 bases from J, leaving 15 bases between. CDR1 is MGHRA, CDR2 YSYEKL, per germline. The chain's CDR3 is CASSQGRGGRANYGYTF. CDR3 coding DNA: TGCGCCAGCAGCCAAGGCCGGGGGGGCAGGGCTAACTATGGCTACACCTTC.

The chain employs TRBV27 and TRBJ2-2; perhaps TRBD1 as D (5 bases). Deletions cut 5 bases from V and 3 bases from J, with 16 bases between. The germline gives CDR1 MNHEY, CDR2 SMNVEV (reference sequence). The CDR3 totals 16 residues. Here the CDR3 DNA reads TGTGCCAGCAGTCTAACCCCGGACATACACACCGGGGAGCTGTTTTTT. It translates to CASSLTPDIHTGELFF.

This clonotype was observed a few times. This CDR3 is CSARLGNSNQPQHF. CDR3 bases: TGCAGTGCTAGACTGGGCAATAGCAATCAGCCCCAGCATTTT. The rearrangement joins TRBV20-1 to TRBJ1-5; no reliable D call. CDR3 length: 14 residues. Germline V gives CDR1 DFQATT, CDR2 SNEGSKA (reference sequence). Trimming shortened V by 2 bases and J by 0 bases, and 8 bases separated the two germline ends.

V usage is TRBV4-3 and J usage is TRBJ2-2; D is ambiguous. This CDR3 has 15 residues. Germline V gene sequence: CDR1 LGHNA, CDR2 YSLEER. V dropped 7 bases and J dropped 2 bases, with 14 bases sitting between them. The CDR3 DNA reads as TGCGCCAGCAACCCGAATGGGCGAAACACCGGGGAGCTGTTTTTT. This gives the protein CASNPNGRNTGELFF.

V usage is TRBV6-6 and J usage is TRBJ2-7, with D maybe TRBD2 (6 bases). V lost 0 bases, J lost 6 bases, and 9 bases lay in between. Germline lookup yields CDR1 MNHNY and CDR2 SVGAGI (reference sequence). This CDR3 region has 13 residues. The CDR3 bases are TGTGCCAGCAGTTACTCACGGCGGGGCGAGCAGTACTTC. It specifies CASSYSRRGEQYF.

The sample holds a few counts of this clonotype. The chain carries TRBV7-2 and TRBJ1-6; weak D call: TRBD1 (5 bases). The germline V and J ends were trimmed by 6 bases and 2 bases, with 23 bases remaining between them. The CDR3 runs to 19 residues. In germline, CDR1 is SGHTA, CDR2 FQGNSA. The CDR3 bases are TGTGCCAGCAGACCCGGACAAACGTCAATAAACCCCTATAATTCACCCCTCCACTTT. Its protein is CASRPGQTSINPYNSPLHF.

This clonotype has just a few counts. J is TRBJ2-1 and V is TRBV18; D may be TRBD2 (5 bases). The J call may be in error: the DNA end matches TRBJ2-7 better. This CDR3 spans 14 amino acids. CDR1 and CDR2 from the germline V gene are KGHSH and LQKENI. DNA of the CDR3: TGTGCCAGCTCACCCGGAGAGGAGGTGGGGGAGCAGTACTTC. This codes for CASSPGEEVGEQYF.

CDR3 nucleotide sequence: TGTGCCATCAGTGTGGTCAGAGATTACAATGAGCAGTTCTTC. It codes for CAISVVRDYNEQFF. This sequence joins TRBV10-3 and TRBJ2-1; D is uncertain. The CDR3 is made up of 14 amino acids. Germline assignment: CDR1 ENHRY and CDR2 SYGVKD. Trimming removed 4 bases from V and 4 bases from J, with 11 bases in between.

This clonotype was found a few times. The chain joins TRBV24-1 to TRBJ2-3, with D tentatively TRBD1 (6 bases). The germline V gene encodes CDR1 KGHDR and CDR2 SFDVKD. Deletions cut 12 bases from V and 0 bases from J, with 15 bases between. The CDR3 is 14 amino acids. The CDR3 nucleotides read TGTGCCGCCGCCGGGACATTGAGCACAGATACGCAGTATTTT. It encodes CAAAGTLSTDTQYF.